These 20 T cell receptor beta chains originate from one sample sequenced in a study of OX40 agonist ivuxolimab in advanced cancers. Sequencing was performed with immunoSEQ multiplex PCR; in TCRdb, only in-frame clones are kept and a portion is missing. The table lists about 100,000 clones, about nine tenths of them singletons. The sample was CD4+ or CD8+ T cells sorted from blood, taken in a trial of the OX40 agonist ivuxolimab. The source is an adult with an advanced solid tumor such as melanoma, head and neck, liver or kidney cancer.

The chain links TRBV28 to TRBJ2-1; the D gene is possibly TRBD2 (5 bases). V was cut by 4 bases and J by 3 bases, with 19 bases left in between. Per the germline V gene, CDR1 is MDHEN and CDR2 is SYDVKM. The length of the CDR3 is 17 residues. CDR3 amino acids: CASSSISSGMGYNEQFF. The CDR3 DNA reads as TGTGCCAGCAGTTCTATTTCTTCGGGGATGGGCTACAATGAGCAGTTCTTC.

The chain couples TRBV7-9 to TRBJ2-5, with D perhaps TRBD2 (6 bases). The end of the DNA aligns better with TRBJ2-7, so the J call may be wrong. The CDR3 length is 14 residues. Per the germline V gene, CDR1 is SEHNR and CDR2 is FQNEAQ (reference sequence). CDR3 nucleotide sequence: TGTGCCAGCTCTCGGAGGGTTTTTGGCTACGAGCAGTACTTC. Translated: CASSRRVFGYEQYF.

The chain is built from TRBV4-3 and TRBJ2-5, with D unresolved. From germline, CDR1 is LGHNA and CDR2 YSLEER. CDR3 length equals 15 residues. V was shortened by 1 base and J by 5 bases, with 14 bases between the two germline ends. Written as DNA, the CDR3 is TGCGCCAGCAGCCAAGGCACCTCCGGGCGGGAGACCCAGTACTTC. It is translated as CASSQGTSGRETQYF.

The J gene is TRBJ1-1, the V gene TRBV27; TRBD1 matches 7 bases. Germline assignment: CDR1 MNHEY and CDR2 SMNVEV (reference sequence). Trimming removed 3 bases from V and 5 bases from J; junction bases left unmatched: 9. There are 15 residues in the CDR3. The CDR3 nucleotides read TGTGCCAGCAGTTTCCAGGGGGGTTTTGGAACTGAAGCTTTCTTT. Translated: CASSFQGGFGTEAFF.

The CDR3 DNA sequence: TGTGCCAGCAGCTTAAGAGGGGACCGCGAGCAGTACTTC. It codes for CASSLRGDREQYF. V is TRBV7-9 and J is TRBJ2-7; either TRBD1 or TRBD2 may supply D (5 bases each). The CDR3 is 13 residues long. CDR1 SEHNR and CDR2 FQNEAQ come from the germline V gene (reference sequence). V was cut by 2 bases and J by 6 bases, with 11 bases left in between.

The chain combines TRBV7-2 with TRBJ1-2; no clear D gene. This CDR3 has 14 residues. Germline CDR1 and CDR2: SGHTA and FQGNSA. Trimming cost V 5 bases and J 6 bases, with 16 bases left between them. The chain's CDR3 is CASSLGRESDGYTF. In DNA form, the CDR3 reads TGTGCCAGCAGCCTCGGACGGGAATCGGATGGCTACACCTTC.

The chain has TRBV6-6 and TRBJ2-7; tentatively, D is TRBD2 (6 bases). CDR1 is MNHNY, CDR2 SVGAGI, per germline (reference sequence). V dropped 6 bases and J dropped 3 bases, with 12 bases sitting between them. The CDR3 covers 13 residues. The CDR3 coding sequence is TGTGCCAGCAGGGGGACTGCCTACTACGAGCAGTACTTC. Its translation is CASRGTAYYEQYF.

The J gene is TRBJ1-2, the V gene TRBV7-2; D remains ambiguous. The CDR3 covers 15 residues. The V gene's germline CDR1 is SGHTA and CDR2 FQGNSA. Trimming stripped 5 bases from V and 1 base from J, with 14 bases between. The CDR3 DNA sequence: TGTGCCAGCAGCAAGGGTGGTCCGGGTAACTATGGCTACACCTTC. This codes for CASSKGGPGNYGYTF.

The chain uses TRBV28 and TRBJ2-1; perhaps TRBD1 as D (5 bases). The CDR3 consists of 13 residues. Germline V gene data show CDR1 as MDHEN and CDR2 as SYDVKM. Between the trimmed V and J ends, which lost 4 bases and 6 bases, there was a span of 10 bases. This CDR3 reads CASSWAGINEQFF. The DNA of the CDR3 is TGTGCCAGCAGTTGGGCAGGGATCAATGAGCAGTTCTTC. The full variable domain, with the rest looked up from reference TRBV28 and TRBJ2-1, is DVKVTQSSRYLVKRTGEKVFLECVQDMDHENMFWYRQDPGLGLRLIYFSYDVKMKEKGDIPEGYSVSREKKERFSLILESASTNQTSMYLCASSWAGINEQFFGPGTRLTVL.

The CDR3 DNA follows: TGTGCCAGTAGTATAGGGGGACAGGGCGTAAGGACCCAGTACTTC. Encoded protein: CASSIGGQGVRTQYF. The chain carries TRBV19 and TRBJ2-5; 9 bases align to TRBD1. The length of the CDR3 is 15 residues. Germline values: CDR1 LNHDA, CDR2 SQIVND (reference sequence). Trimming removed 1 base from V and 7 bases from J; junction bases left unmatched: 7.

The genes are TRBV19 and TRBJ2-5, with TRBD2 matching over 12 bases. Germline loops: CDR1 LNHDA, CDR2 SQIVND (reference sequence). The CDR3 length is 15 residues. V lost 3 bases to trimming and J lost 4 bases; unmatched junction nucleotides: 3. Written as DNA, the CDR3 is TGTGCCAGTAGTATTCGACTAGCGGGAGCAGAGACCCAGTACTTC. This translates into CASSIRLAGAETQYF.

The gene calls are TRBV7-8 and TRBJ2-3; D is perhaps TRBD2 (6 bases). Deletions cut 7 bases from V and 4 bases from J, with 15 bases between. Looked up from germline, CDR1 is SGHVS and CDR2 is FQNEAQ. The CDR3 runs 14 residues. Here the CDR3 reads CASKRDFPPDTQYF. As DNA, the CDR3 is TGTGCCAGCAAAAGGGACTTCCCGCCAGATACGCAGTATTTT.

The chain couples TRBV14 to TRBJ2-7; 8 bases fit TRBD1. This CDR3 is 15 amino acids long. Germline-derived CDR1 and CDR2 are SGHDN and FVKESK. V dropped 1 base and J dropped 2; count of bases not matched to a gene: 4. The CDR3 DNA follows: TGTGCCAGCAGCCAAGGGACAGGGCGCGCCTACGAGCAGTACTTC. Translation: CASSQGTGRAYEQYF.

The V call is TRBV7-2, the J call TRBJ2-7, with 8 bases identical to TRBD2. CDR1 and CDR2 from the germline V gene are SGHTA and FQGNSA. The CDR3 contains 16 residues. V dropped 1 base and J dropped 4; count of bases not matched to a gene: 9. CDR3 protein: CASSLGYGRGGYEQYF. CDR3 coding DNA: TGTGCCAGCAGCTTAGGTTACGGGAGGGGAGGGTACGAGCAGTACTTC. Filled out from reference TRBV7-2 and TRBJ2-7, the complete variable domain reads GAGVSQSPSNKVTEKGKDVELRCDPISGHTALYWYRQSLGQGLEFLIYFQGNSAPDKSGLPSDRFSAERTGGSVSTLTIQRTQQEDSAVYLCASSLGYGRGGYEQYFGPGTRLTVT.

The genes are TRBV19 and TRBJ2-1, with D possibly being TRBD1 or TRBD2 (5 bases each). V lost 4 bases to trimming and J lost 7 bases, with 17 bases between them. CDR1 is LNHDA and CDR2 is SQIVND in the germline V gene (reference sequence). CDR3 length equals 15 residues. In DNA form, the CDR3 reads TGTGCCAGTAGTAGACCACCGGGACCGGTAAATGAGCAGTTCTTC. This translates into CASSRPPGPVNEQFF.

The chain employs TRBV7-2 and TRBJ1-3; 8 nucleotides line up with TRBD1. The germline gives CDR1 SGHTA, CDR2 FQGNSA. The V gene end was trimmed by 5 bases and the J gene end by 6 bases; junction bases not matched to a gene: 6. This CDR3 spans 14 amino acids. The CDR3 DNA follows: TGTGCCAGCAGCCTGTCAGGGGGCGAAAACACCATATATTTT. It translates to CASSLSGGENTIYF. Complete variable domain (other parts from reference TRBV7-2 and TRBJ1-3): GAGVSQSPSNKVTEKGKDVELRCDPISGHTALYWYRQSLGQGLEFLIYFQGNSAPDKSGLPSDRFSAERTGGSVSTLTIQRTQQEDSAVYLCASSLSGGENTIYFGEGSWLTVV.

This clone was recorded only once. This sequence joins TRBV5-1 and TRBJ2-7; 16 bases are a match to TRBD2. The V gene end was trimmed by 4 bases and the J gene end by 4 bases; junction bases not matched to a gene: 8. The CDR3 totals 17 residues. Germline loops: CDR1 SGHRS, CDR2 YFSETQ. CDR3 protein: CASSAGTSGRARYEQYF. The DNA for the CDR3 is TGCGCCAGCAGCGCGGGGACTAGCGGGAGGGCCCGATACGAGCAGTACTTC.

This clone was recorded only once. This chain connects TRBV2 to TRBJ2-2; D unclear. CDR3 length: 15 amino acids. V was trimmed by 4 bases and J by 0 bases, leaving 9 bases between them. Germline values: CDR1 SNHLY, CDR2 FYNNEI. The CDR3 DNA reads TGTGCCAGCAGTGCGCAACGGACGAACACCGGGGAGCTGTTTTTT. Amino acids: CASSAQRTNTGELFF.

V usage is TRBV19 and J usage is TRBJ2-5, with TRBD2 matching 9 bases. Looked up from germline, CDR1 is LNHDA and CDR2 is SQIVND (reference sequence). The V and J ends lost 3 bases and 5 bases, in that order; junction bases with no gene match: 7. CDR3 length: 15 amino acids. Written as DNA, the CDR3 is TGTGCCAGTAGTATGTCTAGCGGGACGTCGGAGACCCAGTACTTC. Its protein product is CASSMSSGTSETQYF.

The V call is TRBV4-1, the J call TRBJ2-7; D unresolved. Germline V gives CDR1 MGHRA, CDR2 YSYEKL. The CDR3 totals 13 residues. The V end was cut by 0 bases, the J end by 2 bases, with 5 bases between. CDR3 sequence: CASSQEPAYEQYF. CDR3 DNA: TGCGCCAGCAGCCAAGAACCCGCCTACGAGCAGTACTTC.